This T cell receptor beta chain was sequenced in a study of T cells in Graves' hyperthyroidism and ophthalmopathy. What was amplified from RNA transcripts were TCR beta CDR3 regions. The HTBI set primed first-round TCR CDR3 RT-PCR. In TCRdb, the multiplex PCR reads were re-called with MiXCR into one record per CDR3 protein. The table records some 300,000 distinct CDR3 sequences, roughly 18% of them present only once. A NOSPECS grade of at least 4, a Clinical Activity Score of at least 3 and duration under 3 months were recorded in ophthalmopathy patients. This CDR3 has 18 amino acids. J gave up 1 base and V 1 base, and 8 bases lay outside the gene matches. Germline CDR1 and CDR2: SGHTA and FQGTGA.

The sequence was collected from a man in his fifties or sixties with Graves' ophthalmopathy. Source material: blood. This chain connects TRBV7-3 to TRBJ2-2, with 8 positions matching TRBD2. The CDR3 loop is CASSLNPLAGRNTGELFF. In DNA, the CDR3 is TGTGCCAGCAGCTTAAACCCGCTAGCGGGTCGGAACACCGGGGAGCTGTTTTTT.